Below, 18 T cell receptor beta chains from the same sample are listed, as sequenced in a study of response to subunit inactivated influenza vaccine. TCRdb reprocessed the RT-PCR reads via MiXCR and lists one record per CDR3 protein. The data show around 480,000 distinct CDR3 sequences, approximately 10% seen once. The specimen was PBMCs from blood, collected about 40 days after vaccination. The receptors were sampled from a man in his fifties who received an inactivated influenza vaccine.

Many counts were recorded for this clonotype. The CDR3 bases are TGTGCCATCAGTGGGAAGCGGGAGTCCTACGAGCAGTACTTC. Its translation is CAISGKRESYEQYF. This chain links TRBV10-3 with TRBJ2-7, with TRBD2 matching 8 bases. CDR3 length equals 14 residues. Germline assignment: CDR1 ENHRY and CDR2 SYGVKD. V lost 4 bases to trimming and J lost 1 base; unmatched junction nucleotides: 3.

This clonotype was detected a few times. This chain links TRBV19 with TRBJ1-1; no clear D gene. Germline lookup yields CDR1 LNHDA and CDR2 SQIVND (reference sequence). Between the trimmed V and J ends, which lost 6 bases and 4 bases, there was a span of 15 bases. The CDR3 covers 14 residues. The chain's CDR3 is CASSISRVFTEAFF. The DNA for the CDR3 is TGTGCCAGTAGCATCAGCCGGGTATTCACTGAAGCTTTCTTT. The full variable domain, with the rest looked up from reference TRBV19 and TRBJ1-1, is DGGITQSPKYLFRKEGQNVTLSCEQNLNHDAMYWYRQDPGQGLRLIYYSQIVNDFQKGDIAEGYSVSREKKESFPLTVTSAQKNPTAFYLCASSISRVFTEAFFGQGTRLTVV.

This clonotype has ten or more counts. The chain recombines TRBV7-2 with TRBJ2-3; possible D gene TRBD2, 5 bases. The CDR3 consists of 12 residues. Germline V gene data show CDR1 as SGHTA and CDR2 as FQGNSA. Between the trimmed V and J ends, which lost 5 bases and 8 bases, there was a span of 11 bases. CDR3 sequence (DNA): TGTGCCAGCAGCCCACTAGTCTCTACGCAGTATTTT. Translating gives CASSPLVSTQYF. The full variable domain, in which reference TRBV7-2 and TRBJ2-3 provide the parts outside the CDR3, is GAGVSQSPSNKVTEKGKDVELRCDPISGHTALYWYRQSLGQGLEFLIYFQGNSAPDKSGLPSDRFSAERTGGSVSTLTIQRTQQEDSAVYLCASSPLVSTQYFGPGTRLTVL.

The DNA of the CDR3 is TGTGCCAGTAGTACCGGACTAGCGCGATCCAGACTAGCCAAAAACATTCAGTACTTC. It is translated as CASSTGLARSRLAKNIQYF. The V gene is TRBV19, the J gene TRBJ2-4; TRBD2 matches 9 bases. Germline loops: CDR1 LNHDA, CDR2 SQIVND (reference sequence). The CDR3 loop spans 19 amino acids. The ends lost 4 bases at V and 0 bases at J; junction bases unmatched: 13.

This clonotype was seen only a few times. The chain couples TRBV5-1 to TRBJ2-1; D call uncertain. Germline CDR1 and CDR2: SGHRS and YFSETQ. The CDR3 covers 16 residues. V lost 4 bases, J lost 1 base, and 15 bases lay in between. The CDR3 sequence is CASSPGPPASYNEQFF. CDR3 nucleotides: TGCGCCAGCAGCCCCGGCCCCCCAGCGTCCTACAATGAGCAGTTCTTC.

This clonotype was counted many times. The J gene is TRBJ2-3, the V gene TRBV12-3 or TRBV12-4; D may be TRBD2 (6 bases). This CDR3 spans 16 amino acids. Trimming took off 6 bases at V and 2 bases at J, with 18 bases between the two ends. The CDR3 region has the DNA TGTGCCAGCAGCCCCTTTACTGGAGGGCTCACAGATACGCAGTATTTT. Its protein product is CASSPFTGGLTDTQYF.

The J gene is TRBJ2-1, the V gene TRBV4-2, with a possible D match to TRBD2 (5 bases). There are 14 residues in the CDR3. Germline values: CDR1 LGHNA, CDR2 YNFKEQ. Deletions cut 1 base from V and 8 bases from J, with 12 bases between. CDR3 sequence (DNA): TGTGCCAGCAGCCAAGGACAAACGAGGGATGAGCAGTTCTTC. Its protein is CASSQGQTRDEQFF.

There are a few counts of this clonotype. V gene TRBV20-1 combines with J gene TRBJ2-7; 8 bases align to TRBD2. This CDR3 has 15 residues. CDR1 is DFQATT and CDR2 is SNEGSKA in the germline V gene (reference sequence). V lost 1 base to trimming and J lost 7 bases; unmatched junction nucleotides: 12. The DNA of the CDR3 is TGCAGTGCTAGAGTCTGGGCGGGAGGAAGTTCGGAGCAGTACTTC. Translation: CSARVWAGGSSEQYF.

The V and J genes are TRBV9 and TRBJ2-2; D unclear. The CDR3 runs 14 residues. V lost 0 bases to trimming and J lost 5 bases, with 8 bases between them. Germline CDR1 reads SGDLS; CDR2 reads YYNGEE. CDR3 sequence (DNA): TGTGCCAGCAGCGTAGGTTCGAGGACCGGGGAGCTGTTTTTT. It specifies CASSVGSRTGELFF.

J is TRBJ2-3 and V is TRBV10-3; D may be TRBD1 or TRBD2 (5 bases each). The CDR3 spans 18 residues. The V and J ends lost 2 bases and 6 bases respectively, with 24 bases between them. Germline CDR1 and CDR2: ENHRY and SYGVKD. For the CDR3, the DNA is TGTGCCATCAGTGAGCCCCGACGCCGGGACGGGAAATATGATACGCAGTATTTT. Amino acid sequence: CAISEPRRRDGKYDTQYF.

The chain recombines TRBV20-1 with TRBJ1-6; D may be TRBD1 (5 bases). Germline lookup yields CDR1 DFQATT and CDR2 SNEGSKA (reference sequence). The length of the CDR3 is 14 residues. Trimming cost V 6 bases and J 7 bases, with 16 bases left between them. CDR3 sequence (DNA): TGCAGTGCCCCCCCCAGGGCGCCCAATTCACCCCTCCACTTT. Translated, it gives CSAPPRAPNSPLHF.

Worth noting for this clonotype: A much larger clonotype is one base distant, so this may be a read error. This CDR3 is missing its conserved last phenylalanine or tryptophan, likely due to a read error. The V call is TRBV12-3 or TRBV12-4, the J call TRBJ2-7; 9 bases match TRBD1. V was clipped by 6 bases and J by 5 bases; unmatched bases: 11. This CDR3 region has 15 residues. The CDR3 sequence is CASSRGGQGIHEQYL. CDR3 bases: TGTGCCAGCAGCCGAGGAGGACAGGGGATTCACGAGCAGTACCTC.

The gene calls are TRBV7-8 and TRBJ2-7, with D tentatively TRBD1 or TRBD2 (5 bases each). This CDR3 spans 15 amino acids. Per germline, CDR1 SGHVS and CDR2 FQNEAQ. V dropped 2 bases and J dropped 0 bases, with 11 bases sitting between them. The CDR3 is CASSLLGVHSYEQYF. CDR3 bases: TGTGCCAGCAGCTTATTGGGGGTACACTCCTACGAGCAGTACTTC.

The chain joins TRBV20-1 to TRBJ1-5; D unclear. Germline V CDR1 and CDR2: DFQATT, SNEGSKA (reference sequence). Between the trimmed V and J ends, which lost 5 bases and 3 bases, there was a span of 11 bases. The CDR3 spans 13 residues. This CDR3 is CSAYGSFNQPQHF. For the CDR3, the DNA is TGCAGTGCTTACGGGTCCTTCAATCAGCCCCAGCATTTT.

The CDR3 loop is CASSSNTGSGEQYF. The CDR3 region has the DNA TGTGCCAGCAGTTCTAACACAGGGTCGGGCGAGCAGTACTTC. The chain employs TRBV7-7 and TRBJ2-7; possible D gene TRBD1, 6 bases. The CDR3 length is 14 residues. V was cut by 6 bases and J by 6 bases, with 18 bases left in between. Per germline, CDR1 SSHAT and CDR2 FNYEAQ (reference sequence).

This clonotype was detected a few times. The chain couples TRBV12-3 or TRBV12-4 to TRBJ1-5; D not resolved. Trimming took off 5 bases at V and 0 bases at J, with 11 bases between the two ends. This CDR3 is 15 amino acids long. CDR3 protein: CASSPDPYSNQPQHF. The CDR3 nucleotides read TGTGCCAGCAGTCCAGACCCTTATAGCAATCAGCCCCAGCATTTT.

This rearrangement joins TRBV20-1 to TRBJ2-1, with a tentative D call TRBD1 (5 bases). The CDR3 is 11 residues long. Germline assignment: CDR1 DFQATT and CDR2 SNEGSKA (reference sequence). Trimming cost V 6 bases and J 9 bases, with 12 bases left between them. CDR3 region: CSAGWGLEQFF. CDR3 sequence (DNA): TGCAGTGCGGGGTGGGGCCTTGAGCAGTTCTTC.

The DNA of the CDR3 is TGTGCCAGCAGCCCGGACTCAACCTACAATGAGCAGTTCTTC. Translation: CASSPDSTYNEQFF. The chain uses TRBV7-2 and TRBJ2-1; D may be TRBD2 (5 bases). The CDR3 has 14 residues. The germline V gene has CDR1 SGHTA and CDR2 FQGNSA. The ends were cut back, 5 bases at V and 2 bases at J, with 10 bases in the middle.